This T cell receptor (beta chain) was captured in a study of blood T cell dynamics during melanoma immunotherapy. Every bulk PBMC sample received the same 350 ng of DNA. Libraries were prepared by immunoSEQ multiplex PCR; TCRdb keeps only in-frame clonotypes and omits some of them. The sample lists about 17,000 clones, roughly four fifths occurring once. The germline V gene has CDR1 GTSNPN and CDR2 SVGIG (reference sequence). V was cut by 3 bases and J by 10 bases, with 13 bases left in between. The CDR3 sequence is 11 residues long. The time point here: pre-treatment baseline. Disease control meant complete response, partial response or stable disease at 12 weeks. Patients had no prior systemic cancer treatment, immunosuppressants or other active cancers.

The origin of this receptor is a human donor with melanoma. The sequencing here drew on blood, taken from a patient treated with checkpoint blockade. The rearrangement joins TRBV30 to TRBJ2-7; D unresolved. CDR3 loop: CAWSPSGVQYF. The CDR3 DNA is TGTGCCTGGAGCCCTTCCGGAGTACAGTACTTC.